This record concerns one TCR beta chain sequence. The target antigen is unknown. These data come from a study of T cell responses to AZD1222 COVID-19 vaccine. The study's findings and limits: Repertoires in all cases were sampled only once the peak T cell response had passed. Two doses of AZD1222 preceded a rise in Spike-specific TCR breadth and depth. Of spike-specific TCRs, nearly half reportedly target regions left unmutated in variants.

Sequenced by immunoSEQ multiplex PCR; TCRdb stores in-frame clones only, minus some. The sample lists fewer than 30,000 clones; over 90% were seen once. V shed 5 bases, J shed 9 bases, and the junction held 9 bases outside the gene matches. The CDR3 length is 14 residues. Germline CDR1 reads MDHEN; CDR2 reads SYDVKM. The sequencing used peripheral blood, collected on day 0 of AZD1222 vaccination. The J gene is TRBJ1-4, the V gene TRBV28, with 7 positions matching TRBD1. The clonotype originates from an adult in good health. This chain's CDR3 is CASSPDREVKKLFF. Here the CDR3 DNA reads TGTGCCAGCAGTCCCGACAGGGAAGTGAAAAAACTGTTTTTT.